The 17 T cell receptor beta chains below were found in one sample sequenced in a study of blood T cell repertoires in COVID-19. Assay used: immunoSEQ multiplex PCR; TCRdb lists only in-frame clones, some missing. Of 84,000 or so clones listed, 88% are singletons. The sample taken for sequencing was peripheral blood. The receptors derive from a man in his 70s with acute or convalescent COVID-19.

This chain joins TRBV7-2 and TRBJ2-3; 9 nucleotides agree with TRBD1. Germline assignment: CDR1 SGHTA and CDR2 FQGNSA. With V trimmed by 5 bases and J by 1 base, 13 bases remained unmatched. This CDR3 is built from 18 residues. CDR3 coding DNA: TGTGCCAGCAGCCTAACCGGGACAGGGAGGGCCGGCACAGATACGCAGTATTTT. It specifies CASSLTGTGRAGTDTQYF. Together with reference TRBV7-2 and TRBJ2-3, the CDR3 gives the full variable domain: GAGVSQSPSNKVTEKGKDVELRCDPISGHTALYWYRQSLGQGLEFLIYFQGNSAPDKSGLPSDRFSAERTGGSVSTLTIQRTQQEDSAVYLCASSLTGTGRAGTDTQYFGPGTRLTVL.

Note on this clone: The sample carries other DNA sequences with the same CDR3. The chain joins TRBV28 to TRBJ1-1; D remains unclear. Between the trimmed V and J ends, which lost 1 base and 2 bases, there was a span of 5 bases. Germline CDR1 MDHEN, CDR2 SYDVKM. The CDR3 spans 13 residues. The chain's CDR3 is CASSLSGNTEAFF. Written as DNA, the CDR3 is TGTGCCAGCAGTTTATCAGGAAACACTGAAGCTTTCTTT.

The CDR3 sequence is CASSQDGLALSYNEQFF. The CDR3 DNA sequence: TGTGCCAGCAGCCAGGACGGACTAGCTCTCTCCTACAATGAGCAGTTCTTC. The V and J genes are TRBV3-1 (or the pseudogene TRBV3-2) and TRBJ2-1; 8 nucleotides align to TRBD2. Looked up from germline, CDR1 is LGHDT and CDR2 is YNNKEL (reference sequence). The CDR3 length is 17 residues. V gave up 3 bases and J gave up 0 bases; unmatched junction bases: 7.

This chain joins TRBV2 and TRBJ2-7; no reliable D call. This CDR3 contains 11 residues. The germline V gene encodes CDR1 SNHLY and CDR2 FYNNEI. V dropped 10 bases and J dropped 6 bases, with 13 bases sitting between them. The CDR3, as DNA: TGTGCCACAAGCGCGAGTACCGAGCAGTACTTC. Translated, it gives CATSASTEQYF.

The gene calls are TRBV5-1 and TRBJ1-5, with a tentative D call TRBD1 (5 bases). Germline V gene lookup returns CDR1 SGHRS and CDR2 YFSETQ. CDR3 size: 15 residues. The V end lost 0 bases, the J end lost 0 bases, and 7 bases lay between the germline ends. The CDR3 sequence is CASSLEGNSNQPQHF. CDR3 DNA: TGCGCCAGCAGCTTGGAGGGGAATAGCAATCAGCCCCAGCATTTT.

The chain is built from TRBV6-2 or TRBV6-3 and TRBJ1-4; 8 nucleotides line up with TRBD1. With 5 bases clipped from V and 5 bases from J, the junction kept 7 bases outside the gene matches. This CDR3 has 15 residues. Germline V gene lookup returns CDR1 MNHEY and CDR2 SVGEGT. The CDR3 nucleotides are TGTGCCAGCAGTGCACAGGGGGGTCCGAATGAAAAACTGTTTTTT. This codes for CASSAQGGPNEKLFF.

The V and J genes are TRBV28 and TRBJ1-2; 9 bases align to TRBD1. The CDR3 consists of 13 residues. Germline CDR1 reads MDHEN; CDR2 reads SYDVKM. V lost 6 bases, J lost 5 bases, and 4 bases stayed unmatched. The CDR3 loop reads CASRRDREYGYTF. The CDR3 nucleotides read TGTGCCAGCAGACGGGACAGGGAGTATGGCTACACCTTC.

This chain connects TRBV10-3 to TRBJ2-1; 10 bases agree with TRBD2. Germline values: CDR1 ENHRY, CDR2 SYGVKD. The trim removed 0 bases at V and 6 bases at J, leaving 8 bases unmatched. The CDR3 is 17 amino acids. The chain's CDR3 is CAISESTGTSAGNEQFF. The CDR3 DNA reads TGTGCCATCAGTGAGTCGACCGGGACTAGCGCGGGCAATGAGCAGTTCTTC.

The V and J genes are TRBV10-2 and TRBJ2-2, with D hard to call. V lost 3 bases, J lost 1 base, and 3 bases lay in between. The CDR3 is made up of 13 amino acids. From germline, CDR1 is WSHSY and CDR2 SAAADI. The CDR3 here is CASSDRNTGELFF. CDR3 nucleotides: TGCGCCAGCAGTGACAGGAACACCGGGGAGCTGTTTTTT.

This clone showed up just once. The chain links TRBV20-1 to TRBJ1-2; 7 nucleotides align to TRBD1. V gave up 5 bases and J gave up 8 bases; unmatched junction bases: 5. The CDR3 is made up of 11 amino acids. The germline gives CDR1 DFQATT, CDR2 SNEGSKA (reference sequence). CDR3 amino acids: CSAPGQLGYTF. The DNA of the CDR3 is TGCAGTGCTCCGGGACAGTTGGGCTACACCTTC.

The rearrangement joins TRBV18 to TRBJ2-3, with 11 positions matching TRBD2. The germline gives CDR1 KGHSH, CDR2 LQKENI. Unmatched junction bases numbered 15, after V lost 0 bases and J lost 1 base. The CDR3 spans 21 residues. CDR3 in DNA: TGTGCCAGCTCACCACCGAGACTAGCGGGGAGCATCCCATACCGCACAGATACGCAGTATTTT. Translation: CASSPPRLAGSIPYRTDTQYF.

This clone showed up just once. The genes are TRBV2 and TRBJ2-2; TRBD1 matches 9 bases. Per germline, CDR1 SNHLY and CDR2 FYNNEI. The length of the CDR3 is 15 residues. After removal of 4 bases from V and 5 bases from J, the junction contained 5 bases not matched to a gene. For the CDR3, the DNA is TGTGCCAGCAGTGGGGACAGGGCGGGAACCGGGGAGCTGTTTTTT. Translated, it gives CASSGDRAGTGELFF.

The V gene is TRBV3-1 (or the pseudogene TRBV3-2), the J gene TRBJ2-5, with D maybe TRBD2 (6 bases). V was shortened by 1 base and J by 5 bases, with 11 bases between the two germline ends. Germline CDR1 reads LGHDT; CDR2 reads YNNKEL (reference sequence). This CDR3 region has 14 residues. This chain's CDR3 is CASSQGNGGETQYF. The CDR3 DNA follows: TGTGCCAGCAGCCAAGGTAACGGAGGGGAGACCCAGTACTTC.

The J gene is TRBJ1-4, the V gene TRBV19; D remains unclear. Germline loops: CDR1 LNHDA, CDR2 SQIVND (reference sequence). The CDR3 runs 15 residues. V was clipped by 5 bases and J by 5 bases, with 15 bases between them. In DNA form, the CDR3 reads TGTGCCAGTAGTCCCTGGGTGGAGCTAAATGAAAAACTGTTTTTT. Encoded protein: CASSPWVELNEKLFF.

The chain links TRBV19 to TRBJ2-1, with TRBD1 matching 11 bases. CDR1 LNHDA and CDR2 SQIVND come from the germline V gene (reference sequence). The CDR3 spans 16 residues. The junction had 7 bases not matched to a gene; V was cut back by 5 bases and J by 4 bases. Here the CDR3 DNA reads TGTGCCAGTAGTGGACAGGGGGCAATCCTTTACAATGAGCAGTTCTTC. It translates to CASSGQGAILYNEQFF. The complete variable domain, with remaining parts taken from reference TRBV19 and TRBJ2-1, reads DGGITQSPKYLFRKEGQNVTLSCEQNLNHDAMYWYRQDPGQGLRLIYYSQIVNDFQKGDIAEGYSVSREKKESFPLTVTSAQKNPTAFYLCASSGQGAILYNEQFFGPGTRLTVL.

This clone has just a few counts. The gene calls are TRBV12-3 or TRBV12-4 and TRBJ2-7, with a possible D match to TRBD1 (6 bases). V was shortened by 8 bases and J by 4 bases, with 12 bases between the two germline ends. The CDR3 is 12 residues long. The CDR3 coding sequence is TGTGCCAGCCGAGGGACAATTTACGAGCAGTACTTC. Translation: CASRGTIYEQYF.

The chain links TRBV9 to TRBJ2-3; 8 bases fit TRBD2. CDR3 length equals 16 residues. Germline V CDR1 and CDR2: SGDLS, YYNGEE. Trimming cost V 0 bases and J 5 bases; bases outside gene matches: 8. The CDR3 loop reads CASSVVGLAGGDTQYF. DNA of the CDR3: TGTGCCAGCAGCGTAGTAGGGCTAGCGGGTGGAGATACGCAGTATTTT. The complete variable domain, with remaining parts taken from reference TRBV9 and TRBJ2-3, reads DSGVTQTPKHLITATGQRVTLRCSPRSGDLSVYWYQQSLDQGLQFLIQYYNGEERAKGNILERFSAQQFPDLHSELNLSSLELGDSALYFCASSVVGLAGGDTQYFGPGTRLTVL.